A single sample gave rise to the 3 T cell receptor beta chains below, sequenced in a study of cytomegalovirus exposure and HLA in healthy donors. The PCR used 60 Vbeta and 13 Jbeta primers. Produced via immunoSEQ multiplex PCR; TCRdb's table is partial and in-frame only. This sample has about 170,000 clones, with 65% to 75% found just once. Sequencing used PBMCs. The receptors here all came from a girl aged 5 to 17 in good health and CMV-seronegative.

The rearrangement links TRBV6-4 to TRBJ2-2, with D maybe TRBD1 (6 bases). Per germline, CDR1 MRHNA and CDR2 SNTAGT. The V and J ends lost 4 bases and 1 base respectively, with 7 bases between them. The CDR3 spans 14 residues. The chain's CDR3 is CASSAGQNTGELFF. The CDR3 DNA follows: TGTGCCAGCAGTGCGGGACAGAACACCGGGGAGCTGTTTTTT.

The V and J genes are TRBV14 and TRBJ2-7; tentatively, D is TRBD1 (5 bases). The CDR3 consists of 18 residues. Trimming left V 4 bases short and J 2 bases short, with 24 bases between. CDR1 is SGHDN and CDR2 is FVKESK in the germline V gene. The CDR3 sequence: CASSRDSRDSPFPYEQYF. The CDR3 bases are TGTGCCAGCAGCCGAGATTCGCGCGACAGCCCGTTCCCCTACGAGCAGTACTTC.

The chain couples TRBV18 to TRBJ2-3; 14 nucleotides align to TRBD2. The germline CDR1 and CDR2 sequences are KGHSH and LQKENI. CDR3 size: 17 residues. V trimming: 2 bases; J trimming: 3 bases; junction bases outside the gene matches: 4. CDR3 nucleotide sequence: TGTGCCAGCTCACCAACGACTAGCGGGGGGGGAACAGATACGCAGTATTTT. This codes for CASSPTTSGGGTDTQYF.